The entry that follows covers one TCR beta chain sequence. What it recognizes is unknown. This specimen belongs to a study of spatial heterogeneity in lung cancer. Whole-study results and caveats: There were more appearances of ubiquitous expanded tumor TCRs in blood at resection than at follow-up.

This sample's time point: sample taken at primary tumor resection. Whole RNA obtained from tumor, nontumor lung or frozen PBMC underwent sequencing without sorting. There are 15 residues in the CDR3. The V and J ends lost 5 bases and 4 bases respectively, with 15 bases between them. CDR1 is SGHVS and CDR2 is FQNEAQ in the germline V gene. Carried by each TCR cDNA molecule was a unique molecular identifier. TCRdb processed the 5' RACE reads anew with MiXCR; each CDR3 protein has one entry. The sample lists approximately 81,000 distinct CDR3 sequences, around an eighth seen once, with 3.5% to 5.5% in the top ten.

The source of this sequence is a male donor with early-stage non-small cell lung cancer. The material sequenced was PBMCs, taken at surgery. V gene TRBV7-8 combines with J gene TRBJ2-1; D may be TRBD1 (6 bases). CDR3: CASSPAGTLYNEQFF. CDR3 sequence (DNA): TGTGCCAGCAGCCCTGCCGGGACACTATACAATGAGCAGTTCTTC.